This record concerns one T cell receptor beta chain sequence. Antigen: not known. The data were obtained in a study of blood T cells in healthy people across ages. Overall study results and limits: Changes seen in expanded clonotypes were possibly confounded by donor CMV status left unknown. Measured against age, TCR beta diversity per million T cells decreased in a roughly linear manner.

A second PCR, run for roughly 6 to 11 cycles, used a sample-barcoded 5' primer plus a J-beta primer mix. Each TCR beta cDNA got a 12-nucleotide random molecular identifier. Using its own MiXCR run on the 5' RACE reads, TCRdb lists one record per CDR3 protein. This sample has about 1.4 million distinct CDR3 sequences, with around 59% found just once. This CDR3 is 13 amino acids long. V was trimmed by 4 bases and J by 7 bases, leaving 14 bases between them. The germline V gene encodes CDR1 SGDLS and CDR2 YYNGEE. The donors, all healthy, were Caucasians living in Russia, aged roughly 6 to 100. Sequencing used blood. This rearrangement joins TRBV9 to TRBJ1-2, with a possible D match to TRBD1 (5 bases). The receptor was isolated from a man aged 18 to 29 in good health. Here the CDR3 reads CASSKTVDCGYTF. CDR3 nucleotide sequence: TGTGCCAGCAGCAAGACAGTGGACTGTGGCTACACCTTC.